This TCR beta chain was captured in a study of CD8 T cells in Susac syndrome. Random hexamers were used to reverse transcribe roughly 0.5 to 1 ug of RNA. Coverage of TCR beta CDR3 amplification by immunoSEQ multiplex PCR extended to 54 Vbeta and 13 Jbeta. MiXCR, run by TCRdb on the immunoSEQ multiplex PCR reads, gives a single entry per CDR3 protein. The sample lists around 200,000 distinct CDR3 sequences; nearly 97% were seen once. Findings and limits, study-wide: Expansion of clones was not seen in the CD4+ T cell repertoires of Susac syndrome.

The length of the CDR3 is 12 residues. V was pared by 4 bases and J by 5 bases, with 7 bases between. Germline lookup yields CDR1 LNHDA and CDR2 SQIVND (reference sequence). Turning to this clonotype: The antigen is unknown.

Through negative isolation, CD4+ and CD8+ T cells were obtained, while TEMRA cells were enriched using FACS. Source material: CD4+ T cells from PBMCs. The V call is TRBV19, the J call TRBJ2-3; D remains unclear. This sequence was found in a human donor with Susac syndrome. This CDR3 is CASSTSKDTQYF. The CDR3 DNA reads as TGTGCCAGTAGTACCTCAAAAGATACGCAGTATTTT.